The clone carrying this T cell receptor (beta chain) was picked up many times. The antigen is unknown. J was trimmed by 0 bases and V by 1 base; bases with no gene match: 7. Per germline, CDR1 SGHAT and CDR2 FQNNGV. The CDR3 has 17 amino acids. Primers for the PCR totalled 60 Vbeta and 13 Jbeta. Libraries were prepared by immunoSEQ multiplex PCR; TCRdb keeps only in-frame clonotypes and omits some of them. This table holds 180,000 or so clones, over 75% found once. The sample originates from a study of cytomegalovirus exposure and HLA in healthy donors. Regarding the study as a whole: For most TCR beta V segments, an earlier analysis put the productive rate at about 87% or about 30% of the time.

The chain is built from TRBV11-2 and TRBJ2-7; the match to TRBD1 covers 9 bases. Sequencing was done on a sample of PBMCs. The TCR was taken from a female donor in good health and CMV-seronegative. CDR3 loop: CASSLATGGDSSYEQYF. The CDR3 DNA reads TGTGCCAGCAGCTTAGCGACAGGGGGTGATAGCTCCTACGAGCAGTACTTC.